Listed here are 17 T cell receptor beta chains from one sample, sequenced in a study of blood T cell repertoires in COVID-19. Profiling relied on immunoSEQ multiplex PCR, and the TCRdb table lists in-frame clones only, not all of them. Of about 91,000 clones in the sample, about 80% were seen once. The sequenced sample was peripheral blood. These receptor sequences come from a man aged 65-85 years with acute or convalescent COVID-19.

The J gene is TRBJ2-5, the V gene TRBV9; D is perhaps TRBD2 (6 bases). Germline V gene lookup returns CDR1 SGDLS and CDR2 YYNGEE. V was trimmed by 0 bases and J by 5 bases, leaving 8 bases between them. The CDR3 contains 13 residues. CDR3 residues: CASSVGREETQYF. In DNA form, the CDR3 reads TGTGCCAGCAGCGTAGGTCGGGAGGAGACCCAGTACTTC.

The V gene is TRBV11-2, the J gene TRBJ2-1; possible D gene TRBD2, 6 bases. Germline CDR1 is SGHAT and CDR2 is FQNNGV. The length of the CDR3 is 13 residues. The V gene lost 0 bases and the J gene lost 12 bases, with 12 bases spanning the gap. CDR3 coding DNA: TGTGCCAGCAGCTTAGATGGTCCCGGGGGGCAGTTCTTC. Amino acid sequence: CASSLDGPGGQFF.

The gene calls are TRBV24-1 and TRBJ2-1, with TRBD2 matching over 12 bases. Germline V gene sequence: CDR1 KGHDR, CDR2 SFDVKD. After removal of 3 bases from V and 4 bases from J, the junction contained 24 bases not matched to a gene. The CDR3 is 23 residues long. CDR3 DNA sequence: TGTGCCACCAGTGATCACACGAATCGAGGGAGGCTAGCGGGAGGGCTGGCATACAATGAGCAGTTCTTC. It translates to CATSDHTNRGRLAGGLAYNEQFF.

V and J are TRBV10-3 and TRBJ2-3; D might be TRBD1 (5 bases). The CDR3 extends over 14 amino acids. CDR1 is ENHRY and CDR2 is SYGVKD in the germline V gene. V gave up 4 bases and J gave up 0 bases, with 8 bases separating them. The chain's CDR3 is CAISVTDSTDTQYF. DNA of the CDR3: TGTGCCATCAGTGTGACAGATAGCACAGATACGCAGTATTTT.

CDR3 sequence: CASSYSSEGAYGYTF. CDR3 bases: TGTGCCAGCAGTTACTCGAGTGAGGGGGCTTATGGCTACACCTTC. The chain carries TRBV6-6 and TRBJ1-2, with 7 positions matching TRBD1. V lost 0 bases and J lost 5; bases outside the gene matches: 6. Germline V gene lookup returns CDR1 MNHNY and CDR2 SVGAGI (reference sequence). This CDR3 region has 15 residues.

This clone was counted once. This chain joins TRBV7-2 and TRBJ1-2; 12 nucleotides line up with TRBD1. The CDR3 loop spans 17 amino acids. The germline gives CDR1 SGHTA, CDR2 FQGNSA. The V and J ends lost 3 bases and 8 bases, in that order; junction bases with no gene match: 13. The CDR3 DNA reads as TGTGCCAGCAGCTTTAGTGCCCTTACCGGGACAGGGGGCGGCTACACCTTC. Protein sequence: CASSFSALTGTGGGYTF.

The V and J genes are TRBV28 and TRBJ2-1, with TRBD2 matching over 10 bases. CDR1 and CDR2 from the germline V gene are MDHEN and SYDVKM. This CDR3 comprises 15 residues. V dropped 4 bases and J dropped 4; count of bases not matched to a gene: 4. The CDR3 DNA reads TGTGCCAGCAGTTCCTGGACTAGCGGATACAATGAGCAGTTCTTC. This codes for CASSSWTSGYNEQFF.

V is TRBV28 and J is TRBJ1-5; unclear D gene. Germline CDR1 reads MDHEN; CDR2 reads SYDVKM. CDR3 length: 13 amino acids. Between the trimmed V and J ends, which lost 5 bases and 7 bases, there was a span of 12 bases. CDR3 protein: CASSTSDEQPQHF. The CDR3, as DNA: TGTGCCAGCAGTACCTCCGATGAGCAGCCCCAGCATTTT.

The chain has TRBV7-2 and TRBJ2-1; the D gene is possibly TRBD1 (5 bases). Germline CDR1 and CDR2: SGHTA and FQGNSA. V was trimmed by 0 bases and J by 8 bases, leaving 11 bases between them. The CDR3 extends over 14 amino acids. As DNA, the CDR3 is TGTGCCAGCAGCTTAGCGGGGCAGGGTCATGAGCAGTTCTTC. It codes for CASSLAGQGHEQFF.

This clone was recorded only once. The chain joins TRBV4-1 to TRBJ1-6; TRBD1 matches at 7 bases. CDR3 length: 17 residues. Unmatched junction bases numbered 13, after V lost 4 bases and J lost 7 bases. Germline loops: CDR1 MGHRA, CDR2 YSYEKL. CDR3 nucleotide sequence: TGCGCCAGCAGCCGGAGTTTTGACAGGGACCAAAATTCACCCCTCCACTTT. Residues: CASSRSFDRDQNSPLHF.

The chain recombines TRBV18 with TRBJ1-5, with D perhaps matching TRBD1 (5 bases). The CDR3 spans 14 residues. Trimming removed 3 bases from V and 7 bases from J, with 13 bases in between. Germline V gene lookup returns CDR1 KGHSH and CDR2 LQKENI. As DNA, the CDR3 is TGTGCCAGCTCACCGGGCCTTCAGGGACAGCCCCAGCATTTT. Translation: CASSPGLQGQPQHF.

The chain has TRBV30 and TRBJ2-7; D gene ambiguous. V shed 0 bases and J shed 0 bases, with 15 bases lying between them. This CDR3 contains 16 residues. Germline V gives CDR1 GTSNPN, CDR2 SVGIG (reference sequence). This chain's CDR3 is CAWSVSRHSSSYEQYF. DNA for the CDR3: TGTGCCTGGAGTGTATCACGGCACTCTAGCTCCTACGAGCAGTACTTC.

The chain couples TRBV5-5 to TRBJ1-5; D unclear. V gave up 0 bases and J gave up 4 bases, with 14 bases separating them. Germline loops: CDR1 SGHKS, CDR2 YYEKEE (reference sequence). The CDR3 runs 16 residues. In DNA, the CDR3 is TGTGCCAGCAGCTTGGTATCCGGTCCGATTAATCAGCCCCAGCATTTT. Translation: CASSLVSGPINQPQHF.

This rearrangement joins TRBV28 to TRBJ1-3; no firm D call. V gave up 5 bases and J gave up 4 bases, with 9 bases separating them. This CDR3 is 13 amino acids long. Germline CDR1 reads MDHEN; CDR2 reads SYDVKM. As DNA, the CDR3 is TGTGCCAGCAGTCTCCTTCAGGGAAACACCATATATTTT. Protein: CASSLLQGNTIYF.

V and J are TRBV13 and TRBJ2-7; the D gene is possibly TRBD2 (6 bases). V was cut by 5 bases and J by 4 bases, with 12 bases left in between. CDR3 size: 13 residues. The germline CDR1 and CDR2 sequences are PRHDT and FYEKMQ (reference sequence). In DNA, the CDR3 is TGTGCCAGCAGCCGGGACTCATTTTACGAGCAGTACTTC. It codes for CASSRDSFYEQYF.

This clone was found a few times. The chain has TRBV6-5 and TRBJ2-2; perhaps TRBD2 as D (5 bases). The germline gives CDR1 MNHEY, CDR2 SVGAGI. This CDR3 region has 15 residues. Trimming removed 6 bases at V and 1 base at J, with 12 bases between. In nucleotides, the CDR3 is TGTGCCAGCAGCCTGTCGGGGATGAACACCGGGGAGCTGTTTTTT. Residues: CASSLSGMNTGELFF.

The CDR3 region has the DNA TGTGCCAGCAGCGCGTCCGGGGCTGGGGCCAACGTCCTGACTTTC. This translates into CASSASGAGANVLTF. The J gene is TRBJ2-6, the V gene TRBV7-2; possible D gene TRBD2, 5 bases. This CDR3 is built from 15 residues. The germline V and J ends were trimmed by 5 bases and 2 bases, with 10 bases remaining between them. From germline, CDR1 is SGHTA and CDR2 FQGNSA.